This TCR beta chain stems from a study of blood T cell repertoires in COVID-19. Libraries were prepared by immunoSEQ multiplex PCR; TCRdb keeps only in-frame clonotypes and omits some of them. The table includes some 200,000 clones, just over 85% detected once. Losses at the gene ends were 0 bases for V and 7 bases for J; bases not matched to a gene: 8. CDR3 size: 16 residues. The V gene's germline CDR1 is KGHSH and CDR2 LQKENI. The sequence derives from a man aged 50 to 60 with acute or convalescent COVID-19. This chain joins TRBV18 and TRBJ2-7; TRBD2 matches at 11 bases. The sequenced sample consisted of peripheral blood. The CDR3 protein is CASSPPRGLAAGEQYF. CDR3 sequence (DNA): TGTGCCAGCTCACCACCCCGGGGACTAGCGGCAGGGGAGCAGTACTTC.